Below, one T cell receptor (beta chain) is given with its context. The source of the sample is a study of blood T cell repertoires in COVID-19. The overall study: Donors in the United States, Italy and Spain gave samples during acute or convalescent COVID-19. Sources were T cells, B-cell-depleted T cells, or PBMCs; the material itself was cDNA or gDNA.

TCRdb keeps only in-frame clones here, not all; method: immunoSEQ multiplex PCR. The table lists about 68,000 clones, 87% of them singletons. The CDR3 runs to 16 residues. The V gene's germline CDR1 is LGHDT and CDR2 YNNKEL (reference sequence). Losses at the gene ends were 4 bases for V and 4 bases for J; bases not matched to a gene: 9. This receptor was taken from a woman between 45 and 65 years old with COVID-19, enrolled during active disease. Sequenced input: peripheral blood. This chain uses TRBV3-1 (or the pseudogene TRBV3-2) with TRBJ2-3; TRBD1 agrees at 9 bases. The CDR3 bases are TGTGCCAGCAGCCTGTACAGGGGGCAGGTGGCAGATACGCAGTATTTT. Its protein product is CASSLYRGQVADTQYF.